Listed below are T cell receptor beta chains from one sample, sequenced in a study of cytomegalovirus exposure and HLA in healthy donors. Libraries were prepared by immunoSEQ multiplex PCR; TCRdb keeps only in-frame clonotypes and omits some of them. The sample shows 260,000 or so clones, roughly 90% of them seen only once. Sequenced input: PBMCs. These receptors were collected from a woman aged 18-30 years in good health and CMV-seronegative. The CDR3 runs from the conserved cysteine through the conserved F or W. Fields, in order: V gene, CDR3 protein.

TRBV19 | CASSTGGVSGANVLTF
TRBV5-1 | CASSRTGTTTYEQYF
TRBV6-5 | CASRAGTRGAYEQYF
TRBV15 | CATSVQGRSETQYF
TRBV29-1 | CSASPRETQYF
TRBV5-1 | CASSQGGAGAFF
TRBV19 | CASTPPGVYNQPQHF
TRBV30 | CAWSAFLYGTVNSPLHF
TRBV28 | CASSLLSPSLAFF
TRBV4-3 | CASSQDGTGLTSGANVLTF
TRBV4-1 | CASSLLAGESPYEQYF
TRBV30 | CAWSQAEVRETQYF
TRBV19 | CASSTLGTSGRAYYNEQFF
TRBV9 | CASSVGGQPYNEQFF
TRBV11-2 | CASSWLAGVSYNEQFF
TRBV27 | CASSSTSRDYTF
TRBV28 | CASRGSSPDTQYF
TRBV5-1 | CASSYVAGLTYTQYF
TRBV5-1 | CASSLGQPSYEQYF
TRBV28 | CASSLGGNYGYTF
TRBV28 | CASSYLSRVEGKLFF
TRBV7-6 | CASSPFPPSGSINTGELFF
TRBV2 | CASSADIGGYTF
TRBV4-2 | CASSQEAGSETQYF
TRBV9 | CASSTSGRAATGELFF
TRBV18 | CASSVPSRDTIYF
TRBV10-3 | CAISESIPGWNEQFF
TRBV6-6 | CASKDRERETQYF
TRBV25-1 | CASSEPRSNTEAFF
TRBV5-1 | CASSLRGPNTEAFF
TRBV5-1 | CASSLARDRGRNTEAFF
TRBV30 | CAWASSYNEQFF
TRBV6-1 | CASSGVGNQPQHF
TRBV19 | CASSISTDLAYEQYF
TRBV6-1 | CASNPSSATNEKLFF
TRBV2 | CASSQTRDRASEQYF
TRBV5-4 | CASRRGNRDGTEAFF
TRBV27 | CASSEREYYEQYF
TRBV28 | CASSSAVYEQYF
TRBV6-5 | CASSYSGVIGETQYF
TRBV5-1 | CASSLKGQGNEQYF